Listed here are 21 T cell receptor beta chains from one sample, sequenced in a study of T cells in lung cancer brain metastases. The method was immunoSEQ multiplex PCR; TCRdb's version includes in-frame clones alone and lacks a portion of them. The table lists fewer than 7,000 clones, approximately 91% of them singletons. The sequenced sample was tumor tissue from the primary lung tumor. All receptors come from a man aged 70-80 years with non-small cell lung cancer.

The rearrangement uses TRBV18 and TRBJ2-7, with a tentative D call TRBD2 (6 bases). CDR1 KGHSH and CDR2 LQKENI come from the germline V gene. The V gene lost 6 bases and the J gene lost 2 bases, with 11 bases spanning the gap. The CDR3 consists of 13 residues. CDR3 region: CASSRGATYEQYF. CDR3 nucleotide sequence: TGTGCCAGCTCGCGCGGGGCGACCTACGAGCAGTACTTC.

V usage is TRBV29-1 and J usage is TRBJ2-7; 7 bases agree with TRBD1. The CDR3 covers 15 residues. J gave up 3 bases and V 0 bases, and 8 bases lay outside the gene matches. Germline CDR1 and CDR2: SQVTM and ANQGSEA. CDR3 DNA: TGCAGCGTTGAAGAAACAGGGGCGAGGGTCTACGAGCAGTACTTC. Translation: CSVEETGARVYEQYF.

The chain recombines TRBV10-1 with TRBJ2-7; 10 bases are a match to TRBD1. The V and J ends lost 7 bases and 4 bases, in that order; junction bases with no gene match: 10. The germline V gene has CDR1 WNHNN and CDR2 SYGVQD (reference sequence). The CDR3 loop spans 15 amino acids. CDR3 in DNA: TGCGCCAGCACCTCCCGGGACAGGGGAGGGTACGAGCAGTACTTC. Its translation is CASTSRDRGGYEQYF.

The chain uses TRBV27 and TRBJ2-1, with TRBD1 identical over 8 bases. V lost 3 bases to trimming and J lost 6 bases; unmatched junction nucleotides: 7. The length of the CDR3 is 15 residues. Germline V gene lookup returns CDR1 MNHEY and CDR2 SMNVEV (reference sequence). For the CDR3, the DNA is TGTGCCAGCAGTTTTCAGGACAGGGTAGGCAATGAGCAGTTCTTC. This gives the protein CASSFQDRVGNEQFF.

About this clone itself: The sample has other DNA sequences that encode this CDR3 too. This rearrangement joins TRBV14 to TRBJ2-5; weak D call: TRBD1 (6 bases). Germline V gene data show CDR1 as SGHDN and CDR2 as FVKESK. V lost 1 base, J lost 5 bases, and 8 bases lay in between. This CDR3 has 13 amino acids. The chain's CDR3 is CASSQVRGETQYF. DNA of the CDR3: TGTGCCAGCAGCCAAGTCAGGGGTGAGACCCAGTACTTC.

This chain joins TRBV6-1 and TRBJ1-5; D is unresolved. CDR1 is MNHNS and CDR2 is SASEGT in the germline V gene. The CDR3 contains 12 residues. Deletions cut 3 bases from V and 11 bases from J, with 11 bases between. This CDR3 is CASSDPVVSQHF. The CDR3 region has the DNA TGTGCCAGCAGTGACCCCGTCGTATCCCAGCATTTT.

The sample holds one count of this clone. The chain employs TRBV19 and TRBJ1-4; D gene unclear. V lost 0 bases to trimming and J lost 8 bases, with 16 bases between them. The length of the CDR3 is 16 residues. In germline, CDR1 is LNHDA, CDR2 SQIVND (reference sequence). DNA of the CDR3: TGTGCCAGTAGTATAGACACACTCCGGTTAGGAGAAAAACTGTTTTTT. Translated: CASSIDTLRLGEKLFF.

This clone occurred a few times. The chain recombines TRBV28 with TRBJ2-7; D is possibly TRBD2 (7 bases). V shed 3 bases and J shed 4 bases, with 13 bases lying between them. CDR3 length equals 14 residues. Per germline, CDR1 MDHEN and CDR2 SYDVKM. CDR3 DNA sequence: TGTGCCAGCAGTTTCCGGGGGGCAAAGTACGAGCAGTACTTC. Its protein product is CASSFRGAKYEQYF.

This clone was seen more than once but under ten times. V usage is TRBV6-5 and J usage is TRBJ1-6; a weak D match, TRBD1 (6 bases). CDR1 and CDR2 (germline): MNHEY, SVGAGI. CDR3 length: 14 amino acids. Trimming took 7 bases from V and 8 from J, leaving 15 bases between them. The CDR3 sequence: CASTPVRGHSPLHF. The CDR3 coding sequence is TGTGCCAGCACCCCGGTCAGGGGCCATTCACCCCTCCACTTT.

V usage is TRBV5-1 and J usage is TRBJ2-1; TRBD1 might be the D (5 bases). V was pared by 0 bases and J by 5 bases, with 21 bases between. The CDR3 extends over 18 amino acids. Germline CDR1 reads SGHRS; CDR2 reads YFSETQ. The CDR3 spells CASSLAGRQLLLNNEQFF. The CDR3 DNA sequence: TGCGCCAGCAGCTTGGCCGGTAGACAGCTCCTTCTCAACAATGAGCAGTTCTTC.

The chain carries TRBV29-1 and TRBJ2-1, with 10 nucleotides matching TRBD2. Germline V gene sequence: CDR1 SQVTM, CDR2 ANQGSEA. V trimming: 1 base; J trimming: 3 bases; junction bases outside the gene matches: 9. The CDR3 runs to 17 residues. Here the CDR3 reads CSVEGGGLAGDYNEQFF. Written as DNA, the CDR3 is TGCAGCGTTGAAGGGGGAGGGCTAGCGGGGGACTACAATGAGCAGTTCTTC.

The gene calls are TRBV2 and TRBJ2-7, with a weak D call TRBD1 (6 bases). The V gene lost 6 bases and the J gene lost 9 bases, with 24 bases spanning the gap. The CDR3 totals 15 residues. Germline V gene sequence: CDR1 SNHLY, CDR2 FYNNEI. The CDR3 protein is CASSASHRDNRSQYF. The CDR3 coding sequence is TGTGCCAGCAGCGCGTCCCACCGGGACAACAGGTCGCAGTACTTC. Variable domain in full (rest from reference TRBV2 and TRBJ2-7): EPEVTQTPSHQVTQMGQEVILRCVPISNHLYFYWYRQILGQKVEFLVSFYNNEISEKSEIFDDQFSVERPDGSNFTLKIRSTKLEDSAMYFCASSASHRDNRSQYFGPGTRLTVT.

The chain combines TRBV4-2 with TRBJ2-2; perhaps TRBD1 as D (5 bases). Trimming removed 2 bases from V and 5 bases from J, with 6 bases in between. Germline CDR1 is LGHNA and CDR2 is YNFKEQ. The CDR3 runs 13 residues. The CDR3, as DNA: TGTGCCAGCAGCCAACAGGGAACCGGGGAGCTGTTTTTT. Amino acids: CASSQQGTGELFF.

The chain uses TRBV10-1 and TRBJ2-3, with D perhaps TRBD2 (6 bases). The V end lost 2 bases, the J end lost 0 bases, and 9 bases lay between the germline ends. Germline V gene sequence: CDR1 WNHNN, CDR2 SYGVQD (reference sequence). CDR3 length: 15 residues. In DNA form, the CDR3 reads TGCGCCAGCAGTGAGGTGGGGAGGAGCACAGATACGCAGTATTTT. Its translation is CASSEVGRSTDTQYF.

The genes are TRBV4-1 and TRBJ2-1; either TRBD1 or TRBD2 may fit D (5 bases each). The germline V and J ends were trimmed by 0 bases and 4 bases, with 16 bases remaining between them. This CDR3 region has 17 residues. CDR1 MGHRA and CDR2 YSYEKL come from the germline V gene. The CDR3 loop reads CASSQDDPGTPYNEQFF. The CDR3 DNA sequence: TGCGCCAGCAGCCAAGATGACCCCGGGACCCCTTACAATGAGCAGTTCTTC.

This clone was counted only a few times. The chain is built from TRBV6-6 and TRBJ2-7, with 11 bases fitting TRBD1. J gave up 3 bases and V 4 bases, and 5 bases lay outside the gene matches. CDR1 MNHNY and CDR2 SVGAGI come from the germline V gene (reference sequence). This CDR3 region has 15 residues. The CDR3 coding sequence is TGTGCCAGCAGTTCGGGACAGGGGGGTTTCTACGAGCAGTACTTC. Protein sequence: CASSSGQGGFYEQYF.

The chain combines TRBV6-1 with TRBJ2-2; 9 nucleotides align to TRBD2. Germline CDR1 is MNHNS and CDR2 is SASEGT. The CDR3 runs to 16 residues. The trim removed 2 bases at V and 4 bases at J, leaving 5 bases unmatched. CDR3: CASSESSGTSTGELFF. The CDR3 DNA reads TGTGCCAGCAGTGAATCTAGCGGGACGAGCACCGGGGAGCTGTTTTTT.

The CDR3 DNA follows: TGTGCCAGCAGCTTAGGGGTGGGACAGGGAAATTCACCCCTCCACTTT. Translation gives CASSLGVGQGNSPLHF. The rearrangement uses TRBV5-4 and TRBJ1-6, with TRBD1 matching 9 bases. The ends lost 2 bases at V and 7 bases at J; junction bases unmatched: 7. The germline CDR1 and CDR2 sequences are SGHNT and YYREEE (reference sequence). The CDR3 extends over 16 amino acids.

The sample holds a few counts of this clone. This chain uses TRBV4-1 with TRBJ2-5; D is unresolved. In germline, CDR1 is MGHRA, CDR2 YSYEKL. Between the trimmed V and J ends, which lost 0 bases and 5 bases, there was a span of 10 bases. The CDR3 extends over 14 amino acids. The CDR3 bases are TGCGCCAGCAGCCAAGATCGGAACCGGGAGACCCAGTACTTC. Translating it yields CASSQDRNRETQYF.

V gene TRBV7-9 combines with J gene TRBJ1-1, with D possibly matching TRBD1 (5 bases). This CDR3 is 13 amino acids long. The V end was cut by 6 bases, the J end by 4 bases, with 12 bases between. Germline assignment: CDR1 SEHNR and CDR2 FQNEAQ (reference sequence). The CDR3 region is CASSRAGGTEAFF. The CDR3 DNA is TGTGCCAGCAGTCGAGCGGGGGGCACTGAAGCTTTCTTT. The full variable domain, in which reference TRBV7-9 and TRBJ1-1 provide the parts outside the CDR3, is DTGVSQNPRHKITKRGQNVTFRCDPISEHNRLYWYRQTLGQGPEFLTYFQNEAQLEKSRLLSDRFSAERPKGSFSTLEIQRTEQGDSAMYLCASSRAGGTEAFFGQGTRLTVV.

J is TRBJ2-3 and V is TRBV10-1; D remains unclear. There are 14 residues in the CDR3. V was cut by 3 bases and J by 2 bases, with 9 bases left in between. Per germline, CDR1 WNHNN and CDR2 SYGVQD (reference sequence). CDR3 protein: CASSEGTNTDTQYF. DNA of the CDR3: TGCGCCAGCAGTGAAGGCACAAACACAGATACGCAGTATTTT.